What follows describes a single T cell receptor beta chain. Its antigen is unidentified. The CDR3 is 17 residues long. V was trimmed by 0 bases and J by 9 bases, leaving 21 bases between them. Per the germline V gene, CDR1 is MNHEY and CDR2 is SMNVEV (reference sequence). This entry is derived from a study of cytomegalovirus exposure and HLA in healthy donors. Study observations and caveats: Among the sequence variants, a highly shared cluster was likely an artifact of sequencing.

This PCR relied on a set of 60 Vbeta primers and 13 Jbeta primers. Assay: immunoSEQ multiplex PCR; the TCRdb copy retains only in-frame clones and omits some. The table records 120,000 to 150,000 clones, roughly 80% of them present only once. The receptor's source is a male donor in good health and CMV-seronegative. The V call is TRBV27, the J call TRBJ2-4, with D tentatively TRBD1 (5 bases). Specimen: PBMCs. The CDR3 loop is CASSLSPHLGRASIQYF. CDR3 in DNA: TGTGCCAGCAGTTTATCCCCCCACCTGGGCAGGGCGAGCATTCAGTACTTC.